The present T cell receptor (beta chain) was sequenced within a study of blood T cell repertoires in COVID-19. On the study more broadly: Samples taken during acute and convalescent COVID-19 were collected in the United States, Italy and Spain. In each case, the material was cDNA or gDNA derived from T cells, B-cell-depleted T cells, or PBMCs.

In germline, CDR1 is SGHRS, CDR2 YFSETQ. V lost 1 base and J lost 8; bases outside the gene matches: 10. This CDR3 is 16 amino acids long. The table came from immunoSEQ multiplex PCR; TCRdb's copy has only in-frame clones and leaves some out. This sample yields 300,000 to 350,000 clones, of which 87% are seen a single time; 2% to 3% belongs to the top ten. The sequencing sample was made of peripheral blood. The source of this sequence is a man younger than 30 with active or convalescent COVID-19. The gene calls are TRBV5-1 and TRBJ1-4; TRBD1 matches 8 bases. CDR3: CASSLFNRDRTEKLFF. DNA of the CDR3: TGCGCCAGCAGCTTGTTCAACCGGGACAGGACCGAAAAACTGTTTTTT.